Below, 5 T cell receptor beta chains from the same sample are listed, as sequenced in a study of blood T cell repertoires in COVID-19. The assay was immunoSEQ multiplex PCR, and TCRdb's table has in-frame clones only and misses some. This table has 150,000 to 200,000 clones, roughly 79% appearing once. Sample: peripheral blood. These receptors were taken from a woman older than 75 with COVID-19, enrolled during active disease.

J is TRBJ2-5 and V is TRBV7-2; possibly TRBD1 for D (5 bases). The CDR3 loop spans 13 amino acids. CDR1 and CDR2 from the germline V gene are SGHTA and FQGNSA. V lost 5 bases and J 2 bases, leaving 9 bases between the germline ends. The CDR3 bases are TGTGCCAGCAGCCCGCAGGGTCAAGAGACCCAGTACTTC. Its translation: CASSPQGQETQYF.

The chain recombines TRBV7-2 with TRBJ2-3, with D maybe TRBD2 (5 bases). Germline V CDR1 and CDR2: SGHTA, FQGNSA. The CDR3 is 14 amino acids. V dropped 4 bases and J dropped 2 bases, with 10 bases sitting between them. Here the CDR3 reads CASSSRLTTDTQYF. The CDR3 DNA follows: TGTGCCAGCAGCTCCAGACTAACCACAGATACGCAGTATTTT.

The V gene is TRBV5-8, the J gene TRBJ1-1; the D gene is possibly TRBD1 (6 bases). Trimming cost V 1 base and J 2 bases, with 15 bases left between them. The CDR3 is 16 amino acids. Germline CDR1 is SGHTS and CDR2 is YDEGEE. This CDR3 reads CASSLRWGRGNTEAFF. CDR3 coding DNA: TGTGCCAGCAGCTTGCGATGGGGCAGGGGAAACACTGAAGCTTTCTTT.

V and J are TRBV3-1 (or the pseudogene TRBV3-2) and TRBJ2-1; the match to TRBD1 covers 9 bases. V lost 0 bases and J lost 3; bases outside the gene matches: 9. The germline gives CDR1 LGHDT, CDR2 YNNKEL (reference sequence). This CDR3 contains 18 residues. CDR3 in amino acids: CASSQDTGTGKYYNEQFF. The CDR3 bases are TGTGCCAGCAGCCAAGACACCGGGACAGGGAAGTACTACAATGAGCAGTTCTTC.

This rearrangement joins TRBV6-2 or TRBV6-3 to TRBJ1-1, with 10 bases matching TRBD1. The J segment lost 4 bases and the V segment lost 2 bases, leaving 13 bases of the junction unmatched. Germline assignment: CDR1 MNHEY and CDR2 SVGEGT. The CDR3 extends over 18 amino acids. The CDR3 bases are TGTGCCAGCAGTTACCCCGTAGGGACAGGGGCTTCGAGCACTGAAGCTTTCTTT. It translates to CASSYPVGTGASSTEAFF.